This T cell receptor beta chain was recorded in a study of blood T cell repertoires in COVID-19. Whole-study context: The United States, Italy and Spain provided the acute and convalescent COVID-19 samples.

Authors' data handling: Using reference gene primer amplification, nucleated cell counts were estimated. Assay used: immunoSEQ multiplex PCR; TCRdb lists only in-frame clones, some missing. That table is the source of V, J and clone size, and D and trimming were worked out from the DNA. The sample holds about 83,000 clones; roughly 88% are singletons and the top ten take roughly 8%. Trimming shortened V by 4 bases and J by 9 bases, and 4 bases separated the two germline ends. The CDR3 sequence is 10 residues long. In germline, CDR1 is LGHDT, CDR2 YNNKEL (reference sequence). This chain uses TRBV3-1 (or the pseudogene TRBV3-2) with TRBJ1-5, with no clear D. This sequence originates from a man aged 50-59 years with active COVID-19. Material: peripheral blood. The CDR3 sequence is CASSLSPQHF. DNA for the CDR3: TGTGCCAGCAGCCTATCGCCCCAGCATTTT.